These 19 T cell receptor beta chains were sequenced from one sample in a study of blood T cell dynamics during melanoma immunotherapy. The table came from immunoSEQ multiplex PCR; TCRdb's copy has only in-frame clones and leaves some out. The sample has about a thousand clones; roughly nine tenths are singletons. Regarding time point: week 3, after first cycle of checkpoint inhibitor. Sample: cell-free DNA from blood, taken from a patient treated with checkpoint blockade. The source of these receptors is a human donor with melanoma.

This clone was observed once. This CDR3 is CASSPRFNTEAFF. CDR3 DNA sequence: TGTGCCAGCAGCCCAAGATTTAACACTGAAGCTTTCTTT. The J gene is TRBJ1-1, the V gene TRBV7-2; D is undetermined. The CDR3 is made up of 13 amino acids. CDR1 is SGHTA, CDR2 FQGNSA, per germline. V lost 5 bases and J lost 2, with 9 bases in between.

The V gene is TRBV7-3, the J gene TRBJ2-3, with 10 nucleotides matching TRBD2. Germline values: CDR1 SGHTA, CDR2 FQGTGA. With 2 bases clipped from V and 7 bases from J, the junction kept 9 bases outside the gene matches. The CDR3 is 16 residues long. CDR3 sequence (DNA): TGTGCCAGCAGCTTACCCGATCAGCGGGAGGGGAATACGCAGTATTTT. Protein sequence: CASSLPDQREGNTQYF.

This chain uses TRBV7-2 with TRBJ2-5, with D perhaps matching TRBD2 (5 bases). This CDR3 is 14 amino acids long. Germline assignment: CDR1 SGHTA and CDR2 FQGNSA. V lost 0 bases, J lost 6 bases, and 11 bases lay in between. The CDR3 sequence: CASSLAAAGQTQYF. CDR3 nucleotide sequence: TGTGCCAGCAGCTTAGCAGCGGCCGGGCAGACCCAGTACTTC.

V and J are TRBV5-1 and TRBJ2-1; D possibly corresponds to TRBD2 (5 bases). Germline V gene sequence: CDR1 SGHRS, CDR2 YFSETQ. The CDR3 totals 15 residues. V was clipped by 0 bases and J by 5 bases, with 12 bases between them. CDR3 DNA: TGCGCCAGCAGCTTGGGCGGCGCCGGGGACAATGAGCAGTTCTTC. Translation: CASSLGGAGDNEQFF. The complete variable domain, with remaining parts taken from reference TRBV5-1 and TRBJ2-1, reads KAGVTQTPRYLIKTRGQQVTLSCSPISGHRSVSWYQQTPGQGLQFLFEYFSETQRNKGNFPGRFSGRQFSNSRSEMNVSTLELGDSALYLCASSLGGAGDNEQFFGPGTRLTVL.

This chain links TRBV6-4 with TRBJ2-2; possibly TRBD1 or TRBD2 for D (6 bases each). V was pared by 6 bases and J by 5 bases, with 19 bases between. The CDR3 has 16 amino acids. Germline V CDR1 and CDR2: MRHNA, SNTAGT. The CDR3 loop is CASSPSGGGGTGELFF. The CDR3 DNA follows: TGTGCCAGCAGCCCCTCAGGCGGAGGGGGGACCGGGGAGCTGTTTTTT.

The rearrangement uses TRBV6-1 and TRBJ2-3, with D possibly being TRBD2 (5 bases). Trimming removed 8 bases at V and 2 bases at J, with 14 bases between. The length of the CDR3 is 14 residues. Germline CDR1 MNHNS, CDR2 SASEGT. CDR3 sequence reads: CASLEGNPTDTQYF. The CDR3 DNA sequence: TGTGCCAGCCTAGAGGGAAACCCCACAGATACGCAGTATTTT.

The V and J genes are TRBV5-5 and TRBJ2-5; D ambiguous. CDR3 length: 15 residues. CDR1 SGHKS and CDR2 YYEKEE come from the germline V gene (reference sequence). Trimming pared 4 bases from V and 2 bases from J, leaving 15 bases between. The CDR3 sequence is CASSRQFSLQETQYF. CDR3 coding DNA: TGTGCCAGCAGCAGACAATTCAGCTTACAAGAGACCCAGTACTTC.

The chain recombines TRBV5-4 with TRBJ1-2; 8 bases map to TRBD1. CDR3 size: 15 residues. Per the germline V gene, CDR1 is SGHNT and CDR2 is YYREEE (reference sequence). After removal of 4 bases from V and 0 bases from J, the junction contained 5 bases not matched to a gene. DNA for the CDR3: TGTGCCAGCAGCCTAGGACAGGGTCCTAACTATGGCTACACCTTC. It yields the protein CASSLGQGPNYGYTF.

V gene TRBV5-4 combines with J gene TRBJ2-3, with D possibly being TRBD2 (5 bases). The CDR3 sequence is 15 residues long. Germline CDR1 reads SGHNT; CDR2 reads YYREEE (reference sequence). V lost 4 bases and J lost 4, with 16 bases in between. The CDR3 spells CASSPTGSRADTQYF. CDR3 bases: TGTGCCAGCAGCCCCACGGGGAGCCGTGCAGATACGCAGTATTTT. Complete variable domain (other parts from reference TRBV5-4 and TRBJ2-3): ETGVTQSPTHLIKTRGQQVTLRCSSQSGHNTVSWYQQALGQGPQFIFQYYREEENGRGNFPPRFSGLQFPNYSSELNVNALELDDSALYLCASSPTGSRADTQYFGPGTRLTVL.

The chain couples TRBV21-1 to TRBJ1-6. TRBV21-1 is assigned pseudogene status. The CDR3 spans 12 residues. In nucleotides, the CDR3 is TGTGCCAGCCTCGAGATGAATTCACCCCTCCACTTT. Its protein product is CASLEMNSPLHF.

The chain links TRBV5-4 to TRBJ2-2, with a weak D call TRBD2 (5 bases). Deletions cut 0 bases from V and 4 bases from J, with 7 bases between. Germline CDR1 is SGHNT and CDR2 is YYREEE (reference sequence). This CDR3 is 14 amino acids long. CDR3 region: CASSLGGSTGELFF. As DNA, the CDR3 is TGTGCCAGCAGCTTGGGCGGGTCCACCGGGGAGCTGTTTTTT. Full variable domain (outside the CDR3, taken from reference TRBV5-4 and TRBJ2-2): ETGVTQSPTHLIKTRGQQVTLRCSSQSGHNTVSWYQQALGQGPQFIFQYYREEENGRGNFPPRFSGLQFPNYSSELNVNALELDDSALYLCASSLGGSTGELFFGEGSRLTVL.

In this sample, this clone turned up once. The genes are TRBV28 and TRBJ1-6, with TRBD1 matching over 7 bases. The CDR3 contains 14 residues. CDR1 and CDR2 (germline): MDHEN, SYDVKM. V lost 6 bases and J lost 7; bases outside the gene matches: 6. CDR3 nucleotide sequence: TGTGCCAGCAGACAAGGGGGCGCGAATTCACCCCTCCACTTT. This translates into CASRQGGANSPLHF.

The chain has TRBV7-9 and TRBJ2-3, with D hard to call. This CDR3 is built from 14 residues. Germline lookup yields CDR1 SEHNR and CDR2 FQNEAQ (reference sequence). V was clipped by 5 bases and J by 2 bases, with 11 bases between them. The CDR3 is CASSKTYNTDTQYF. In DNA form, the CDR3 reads TGTGCCAGCAGCAAGACTTACAACACAGATACGCAGTATTTT. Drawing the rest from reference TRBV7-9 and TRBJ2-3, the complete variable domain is DTGVSQNPRHKITKRGQNVTFRCDPISEHNRLYWYRQTLGQGPEFLTYFQNEAQLEKSRLLSDRFSAERPKGSFSTLEIQRTEQGDSAMYLCASSKTYNTDTQYFGPGTRLTVL.

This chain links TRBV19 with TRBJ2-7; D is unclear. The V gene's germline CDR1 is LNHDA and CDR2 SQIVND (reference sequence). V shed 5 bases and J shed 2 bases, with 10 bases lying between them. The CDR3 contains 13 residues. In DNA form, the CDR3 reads TGTGCCAGTAGTCGCGACGGAACCTACGAGCAGTACTTC. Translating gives CASSRDGTYEQYF.

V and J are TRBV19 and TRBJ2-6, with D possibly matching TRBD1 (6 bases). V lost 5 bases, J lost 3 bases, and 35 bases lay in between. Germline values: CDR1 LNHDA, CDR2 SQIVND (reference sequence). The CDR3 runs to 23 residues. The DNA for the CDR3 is TGTGCCAGTAGTTCACACTGGGACAATCGGCGGGTATATTTTCTATTTGGGGCCAACGTCCTGACTTTC. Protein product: CASSSHWDNRRVYFLFGANVLTF.

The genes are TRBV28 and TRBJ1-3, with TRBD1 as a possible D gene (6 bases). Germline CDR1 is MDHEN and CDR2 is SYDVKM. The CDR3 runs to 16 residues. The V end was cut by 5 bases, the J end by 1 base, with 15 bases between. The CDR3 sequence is CASSPHGQTSGNTIYF. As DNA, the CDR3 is TGTGCCAGCAGTCCTCACGGACAGACATCTGGAAACACCATATATTTT.

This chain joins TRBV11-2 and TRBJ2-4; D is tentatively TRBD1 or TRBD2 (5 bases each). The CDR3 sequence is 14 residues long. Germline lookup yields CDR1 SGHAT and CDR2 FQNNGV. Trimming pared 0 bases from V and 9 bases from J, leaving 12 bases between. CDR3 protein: CASSLDQGPGIQYF. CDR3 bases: TGTGCCAGCAGCTTAGATCAGGGACCGGGCATTCAGTACTTC.

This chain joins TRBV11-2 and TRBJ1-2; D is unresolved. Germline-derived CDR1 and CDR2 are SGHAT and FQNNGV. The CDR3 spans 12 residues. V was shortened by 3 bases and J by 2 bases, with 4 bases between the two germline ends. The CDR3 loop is CASSFRNYGYTF. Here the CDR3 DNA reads TGTGCCAGCAGCTTTCGAAACTATGGCTACACCTTC.

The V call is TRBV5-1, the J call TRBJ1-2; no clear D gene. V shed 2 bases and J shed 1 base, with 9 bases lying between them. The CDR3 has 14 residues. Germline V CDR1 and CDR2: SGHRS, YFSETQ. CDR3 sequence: CASSFGRGNYGYTF. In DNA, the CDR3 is TGCGCCAGCAGCTTTGGACGGGGTAACTATGGCTACACCTTC. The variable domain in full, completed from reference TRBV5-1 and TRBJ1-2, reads KAGVTQTPRYLIKTRGQQVTLSCSPISGHRSVSWYQQTPGQGLQFLFEYFSETQRNKGNFPGRFSGRQFSNSRSEMNVSTLELGDSALYLCASSFGRGNYGYTFGSGTRLTVV.